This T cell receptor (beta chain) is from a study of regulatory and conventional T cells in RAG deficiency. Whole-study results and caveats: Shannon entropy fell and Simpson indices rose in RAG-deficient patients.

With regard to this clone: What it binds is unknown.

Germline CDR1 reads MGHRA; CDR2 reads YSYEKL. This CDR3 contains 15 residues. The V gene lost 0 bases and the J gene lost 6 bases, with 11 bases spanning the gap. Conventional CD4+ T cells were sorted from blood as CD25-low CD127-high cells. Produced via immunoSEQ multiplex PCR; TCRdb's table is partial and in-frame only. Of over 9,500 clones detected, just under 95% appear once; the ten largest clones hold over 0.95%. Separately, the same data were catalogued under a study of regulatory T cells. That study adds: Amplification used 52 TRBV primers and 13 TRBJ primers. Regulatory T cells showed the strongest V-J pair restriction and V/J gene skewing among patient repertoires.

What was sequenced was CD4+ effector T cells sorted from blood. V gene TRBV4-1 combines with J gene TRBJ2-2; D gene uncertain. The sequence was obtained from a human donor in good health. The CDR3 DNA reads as TGCGCCAGCAGCCAAGATAGGCTAGGGTCCGGGGAGCTGTTTTTT. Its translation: CASSQDRLGSGELFF.